The clone carrying this T cell receptor (beta chain) was picked up many times. Its antigen is not known. Researchers used 5'RACE with constant-segment primers to make TCR alpha and TCR beta cDNA libraries that carry sample barcodes and UMIs. Each CDR3 protein gets one entry after TCRdb re-called the 5' RACE reads with MiXCR. The repertoire has fewer than 40,000 distinct CDR3 sequences, roughly 7.2% of them found once; the top ten carry 29%. V dropped 3 bases and J dropped 8 bases, with 17 bases sitting between them. Germline values: CDR1 SGHKS, CDR2 YYEKEE (reference sequence). CDR3 length: 14 amino acids. These data belong to a study of T-cell memory formation after mild COVID-19. Across the study: Largely donor-specific sequence clusters came from a couple of donors.

Whole-study results and caveats: Cross-reactive memory appears to have joined, as suggested by some responding clones showing up in pre-infection memory. Among CD4+ contracting clones, most were CM and EM, and CD8+ ones EMRA.

V gene TRBV5-5 combines with J gene TRBJ1-2, with TRBD1 as a possible D gene (6 bases). The sample consisted of PBMCs or a T cell subset sorted from them (not recorded which). The origin of this receptor is a man between 18 and 29 years old who had mild COVID-19 (a few samples of this study predate the infection). Cell type and time point are not known. The CDR3 bases are TGTGCCAGCAGCTCGGAACAGGGATGGCGGGGCTACACCTTC. It translates to CASSSEQGWRGYTF.